The 21 T cell receptor beta chains below all came from one sample that was sequenced in a study of cytotoxic CD8 clonotypes in ibrutinib-treated CLL. Produced via immunoSEQ multiplex PCR; TCRdb's table is partial and in-frame only. The profile covers hundreds of thousands of clones, with roughly 74% appearing a single time and 15% taken by the ten largest. The specimen was PBMCs, collected after 24 months of ibrutinib treatment. These receptors came from a human donor with chronic lymphocytic leukemia.

This chain joins TRBV5-4 and TRBJ2-7; unclear D gene. CDR1 and CDR2 (germline): SGHNT, YYREEE (reference sequence). Trimming took 0 bases from V and 3 from J, leaving 10 bases between them. There are 14 residues in the CDR3. CDR3 DNA: TGTGCCAGCAGCTTGGGATCCCGAGGCTACGAGCAGTACTTC. Residues: CASSLGSRGYEQYF.

This clone was found a few times. This chain links TRBV11-3 with TRBJ2-2; D is unresolved. The V gene lost 3 bases and the J gene lost 0 bases, with 5 bases spanning the gap. Germline-derived CDR1 and CDR2 are SGHNT and YENEEA. The CDR3 is made up of 14 amino acids. CDR3 DNA: TGTGCCAGCAGCTTTAAGTCGAACACCGGGGAGCTGTTTTTT. Protein: CASSFKSNTGELFF.

This clone was recorded a few times. This rearrangement joins TRBV4-2 to TRBJ1-1; weak D call: TRBD1 (5 bases). This CDR3 spans 15 amino acids. V lost 6 bases to trimming and J lost 3 bases, with 17 bases between them. In germline, CDR1 is LGHNA, CDR2 YNFKEQ. CDR3 DNA sequence: TGTGCCAGCAGTTCCGGGGGGTTGGGGGACACTGAAGCTTTCTTT. Translated: CASSSGGLGDTEAFF.

The gene calls are TRBV4-3 and TRBJ2-6; D is undetermined. Between the trimmed V and J ends, which lost 1 base and 2 bases, there was a span of 9 bases. The CDR3 totals 16 residues. The germline CDR1 and CDR2 sequences are LGHNA and YSLEER. CDR3 loop: CASSQAWATGANVLTF. In DNA form, the CDR3 reads TGCGCCAGCAGCCAAGCTTGGGCAACTGGGGCCAACGTCCTGACTTTC.

The chain combines TRBV6-5 with TRBJ1-1, with no clear D. Trimming cost V 4 bases and J 3 bases, with 12 bases left between them. The length of the CDR3 is 14 residues. Germline-derived CDR1 and CDR2 are MNHEY and SVGAGI. Written as DNA, the CDR3 is TGTGCCAGCAGTTTAACACCTCTCCACACTGAAGCTTTCTTT. Protein: CASSLTPLHTEAFF.

The chain is built from TRBV2 and TRBJ2-3, with a tentative D call TRBD1 (6 bases). V lost 4 bases to trimming and J lost 5 bases, with 22 bases between them. Germline loops: CDR1 SNHLY, CDR2 FYNNEI. CDR3 length: 17 amino acids. The CDR3 here is CASSVRLGRGVIDTQYF. The CDR3 DNA reads TGTGCCAGCAGTGTAAGGCTAGGCAGGGGTGTGATAGATACGCAGTATTTT.

This chain links TRBV9 with TRBJ1-1; 9 bases agree with TRBD1. In germline, CDR1 is SGDLS, CDR2 YYNGEE. This CDR3 has 14 amino acids. V gave up 2 bases and J gave up 11 bases; unmatched junction bases: 10. The CDR3, as DNA: TGTGCCAGCAGCGTGTTCCCAGTACAGGGGGCGGCTTTCTTT. Translating it yields CASSVFPVQGAAFF. The full variable domain, with the rest looked up from reference TRBV9 and TRBJ1-1, is DSGVTQTPKHLITATGQRVTLRCSPRSGDLSVYWYQQSLDQGLQFLIQYYNGEERAKGNILERFSAQQFPDLHSELNLSSLELGDSALYFCASSVFPVQGAAFFGQGTRLTVV.

The chain employs TRBV7-9 and TRBJ2-3; D is possibly TRBD2 (5 bases). Trimming shortened V by 11 bases and J by 12 bases, and 24 bases separated the two germline ends. This CDR3 contains 13 residues. The germline gives CDR1 SEHNR, CDR2 FQNEAQ (reference sequence). CDR3 sequence reads: CAASKDSHPRQYF. The CDR3, as DNA: TGTGCCGCTAGTAAGGACTCTCATCCGCGTCAGTATTTT.

A word on this clone: The junction does not match germline at one end; this may be a read error. The V gene is TRBV7-2, the J gene TRBJ2-7; perhaps TRBD1 as D (6 bases). Germline V gene data show CDR1 as SGHTA and CDR2 as FQGNSA. The CDR3 length is 13 residues. CDR3 region: CASSSQGQLRANF. In DNA, the CDR3 is TGTGCCAGCAGCAGTCAAGGACAGCTGCGGGCAAACTTC.

This clone appeared a few times. The chain links TRBV27 to TRBJ2-7; 14 bases map to TRBD2. V lost 6 bases to trimming and J lost 5 bases; unmatched junction nucleotides: 6. The CDR3 sequence is 15 residues long. CDR1 is MNHEY and CDR2 is SMNVEV in the germline V gene (reference sequence). DNA for the CDR3: TGTGCCAGCAGGGGGACTAGCGGGAGAGACAACGAGCAGTACTTC. It codes for CASRGTSGRDNEQYF.

The CDR3: CASSLGTAYYEQYF. The CDR3 DNA is TGTGCCAGCAGTTTAGGGACAGCATACTACGAGCAGTACTTC. The gene calls are TRBV28 and TRBJ2-7, with 7 bases lining up with TRBD1. J lost 3 bases, V lost 2 bases, and 4 bases had no gene match. In germline, CDR1 is MDHEN, CDR2 SYDVKM. The CDR3 loop spans 14 amino acids.

The chain carries TRBV11-2 and TRBJ2-5; tentatively, D is TRBD2 (6 bases). The CDR3 loop spans 14 amino acids. CDR1 is SGHAT and CDR2 is FQNNGV in the germline V gene. Trimming removed 1 base from V and 7 bases from J, with 13 bases in between. This CDR3 is CASSLGSGRRTQYF. Here the CDR3 DNA reads TGTGCCAGCAGCTTAGGTAGCGGCCGTCGGACCCAGTACTTC.

The chain recombines TRBV6-5 with TRBJ2-1; TRBD2 might be the D (5 bases). V was clipped by 8 bases and J by 0 bases, with 14 bases between them. The CDR3 sequence is 15 residues long. Germline V gene data show CDR1 as MNHEY and CDR2 as SVGAGI. In DNA, the CDR3 is TGTGCCAGCCAACTAGACTGGACCTCCTACAATGAGCAGTTCTTC. The encoded protein is CASQLDWTSYNEQFF.

This clone was counted only a few times. The rearrangement links TRBV2 to TRBJ1-5; 12 nucleotides agree with TRBD1. CDR1 and CDR2 (germline): SNHLY, FYNNEI. The CDR3 sequence is 15 residues long. J lost 2 bases, V lost 7 bases, and 3 bases had no gene match. The CDR3 DNA sequence: TGTGCCAGCAAGGGACAGGGGGCAGGCAATCAGCCCCAGCATTTT. Its protein product is CASKGQGAGNQPQHF.

The chain uses TRBV5-1 and TRBJ2-2; TRBD2 aligns across 11 bases. After removal of 5 bases from V and 2 bases from J, the junction contained 2 bases not matched to a gene. CDR1 and CDR2 (germline): SGHRS, YFSETQ. This CDR3 is 15 amino acids long. CDR3 amino acids: CASRGTSGNTGELFF. Here the CDR3 DNA reads TGCGCCAGCAGGGGGACTAGCGGTAACACCGGGGAGCTGTTTTTT.

This chain links TRBV19 with TRBJ2-1; 8 nucleotides agree with TRBD2. CDR3 length: 17 amino acids. The J segment lost 8 bases and the V segment lost 3 bases, leaving 15 bases of the junction unmatched. Germline values: CDR1 LNHDA, CDR2 SQIVND (reference sequence). The CDR3 bases are TGTGCCAGTAGTATGACGAGAGCGGGAGATCTTTTCCATGAGCAGTTCTTC. Residues: CASSMTRAGDLFHEQFF.

The chain has TRBV9 and TRBJ2-7; maybe TRBD1 (6 bases). CDR1 and CDR2 (germline): SGDLS, YYNGEE. The ends were cut back, 0 bases at V and 12 bases at J, with 16 bases in the middle. CDR3 length equals 13 residues. The CDR3 here is CASSVGDTTNPYF. The CDR3 DNA reads TGTGCCAGCAGCGTAGGGGACACAACGAACCCGTACTTC.

This rearrangement joins TRBV29-1 to TRBJ2-7, with 7 nucleotides matching TRBD2. The CDR3 length is 16 residues. The germline gives CDR1 SQVTM, CDR2 ANQGSEA. After removal of 2 bases from V and 4 bases from J, the junction contained 14 bases not matched to a gene. The DNA for the CDR3 is TGCAGCGTTGAAAGTTCGGCTAGCGGAGTCATTTACGAGCAGTACTTC. It yields the protein CSVESSASGVIYEQYF.

The chain's CDR3 is CASSQGTGDPYEQYF. For the CDR3, the DNA is TGCGCCAGCAGCCAAGGGACAGGGGATCCCTACGAGCAGTACTTC. The chain has TRBV4-3 and TRBJ2-7; TRBD1 aligns across 9 bases. J was trimmed by 2 bases and V by 1 base; bases with no gene match: 3. CDR1 is LGHNA, CDR2 YSLEER, per germline. This CDR3 spans 15 amino acids.

This chain connects TRBV28 to TRBJ1-2; possible D gene TRBD1, 5 bases. V was clipped by 3 bases and J by 4 bases, with 15 bases between them. This CDR3 comprises 15 residues. Germline lookup yields CDR1 MDHEN and CDR2 SYDVKM. The CDR3 loop reads CASSFSRALGYGYTF. The CDR3 DNA sequence: TGTGCCAGCAGTTTTTCCAGGGCTCTAGGCTATGGCTACACCTTC.

This clone was counted a single time. The chain combines TRBV9 with TRBJ1-1, with D unclear. The CDR3 loop spans 14 amino acids. Deletions cut 5 bases from V and 1 base from J, with 12 bases between. Germline assignment: CDR1 SGDLS and CDR2 YYNGEE. The CDR3 DNA is TGTGCCAGCAGTACCGGCAGGCCGAACACTGAAGCTTTCTTT. It is translated as CASSTGRPNTEAFF.